These 6 T cell receptor beta chains share one sample of origin, sequenced in a study of PD-1 blockade in mismatch repair-deficient tumors. Produced via immunoSEQ multiplex PCR; TCRdb's table is partial and in-frame only. This table holds approximately 17,000 clones, over 75% found once. Sequenced material: PBMCs, taken roughly 24 weeks after starting pembrolizumab. The receptor source for this set is an adult with mismatch repair-deficient cancer.

The chain employs TRBV6-1 and TRBJ2-2, with D tentatively TRBD1 (5 bases). The germline gives CDR1 MNHNS, CDR2 SASEGT. V was trimmed by 4 bases and J by 3 bases, leaving 9 bases between them. This CDR3 is 14 amino acids long. DNA for the CDR3: TGTGCCAGCAGTGGACAGTTTCACACCGGGGAGCTGTTTTTT. It encodes CASSGQFHTGELFF.

The V and J genes are TRBV7-9 and TRBJ2-2, with a possible D match to TRBD2 (7 bases). V lost 1 base and J lost 3, with 15 bases in between. The CDR3 runs to 17 residues. Germline V lookup: CDR1 SEHNR, CDR2 FQNEAQ (reference sequence). CDR3 loop: CASSLGLAEGDTGELFF. Here the CDR3 DNA reads TGTGCCAGCAGCTTAGGGCTAGCGGAGGGGGACACCGGGGAGCTGTTTTTT.

J is TRBJ1-1 and V is TRBV30; no clear D. Trimming removed 5 bases from V and 7 bases from J, with 17 bases in between. This CDR3 contains 13 residues. Germline V gene data show CDR1 as GTSNPN and CDR2 as SVGIG (reference sequence). CDR3 nucleotides: TGTGCCTGGCAGGCCCCGGCCCCTTATGAAGCTTTCTTT. This codes for CAWQAPAPYEAFF.

V and J are TRBV6-5 and TRBJ2-3; possibly TRBD1 for D (6 bases). This CDR3 is 14 amino acids long. CDR1 is MNHEY and CDR2 is SVGAGI in the germline V gene. The germline V and J ends were trimmed by 5 bases and 1 base, with 10 bases remaining between them. Here the CDR3 DNA reads TGTGCCAGCAGTGACAGGTGGGGCACAGATACGCAGTATTTT. Translating gives CASSDRWGTDTQYF.

The DNA of the CDR3 is TGTGCCAGCAGATTACTAGCGGGAGTACGAGATACGCAGTATTTT. Its protein is CASRLLAGVRDTQYF. This chain joins TRBV2 and TRBJ2-3, with 11 positions matching TRBD2. Trimming took 6 bases from V and 5 from J; bases not matched to a gene: 7. CDR1 SNHLY and CDR2 FYNNEI come from the germline V gene. The CDR3 consists of 15 residues.

In its sample, this clone was seen once. The rearrangement links TRBV7-9 to TRBJ2-3; D gene unclear. Trimming removed 5 bases from V and 1 base from J, with 19 bases in between. There are 17 residues in the CDR3. CDR1 SEHNR and CDR2 FQNEAQ come from the germline V gene (reference sequence). CDR3 sequence: CASSTGFIEARTDTQYF. CDR3 in DNA: TGTGCCAGCAGCACGGGTTTCATAGAAGCCCGCACAGATACGCAGTATTTT.